This record concerns one T cell receptor (beta chain) sequence. This clonotype has at least ten counts. Its specific antigen is unknown. Qualities for individual bases were not recorded, and no much larger clone is one base off. The data are from a study of T cells in Graves' hyperthyroidism and ophthalmopathy (dated by TCRdb to between 2018 and 2020). About the investigation overall: Peripheral blood was collected at initial diagnosis, before any treatment. To identify TCR V-J signatures that set the groups apart, the researchers used a discovery cohort of about a hundred patients, made up of under 45 with Graves' ophthalmopathy and some 56 with stable Graves' hyperthyroidism. An independent validation cohort of under 20 hyperthyroidism patients and approximately 16 patients who later progressed to ophthalmopathy tested prospective prediction of ophthalmopathy. The roughly 91 discovery patients were randomly divided into training and test sets at a 7:3 ratio. Thyroid tissue and blood T-cell repertoires from about six Graves' hyperthyroidism patients were also compared in the study. Following sampling, methimazole starting at 30 mg daily was given to hyperthyroidism patients, and high-dose intravenous methylprednisolone was given to ophthalmopathy patients. The paper reports TCR Vbeta CDR3 sequencing of roughly 140 peripheral blood samples: around 45 ophthalmopathy, around 80 hyperthyroidism and about 17 progressor patients. General study outcomes and caveats: In validation, the model predicted progression to ophthalmopathy with just under 71% sensitivity and around 72% specificity, a median of around 6.6 months before onset. Most expanded thyroid clonotypes (frequency above 0.001) were also found in blood, which suggests that blood repertoires may mirror thyroid immune responses. A model built on a 13 V-J signature distinguished ophthalmopathy from stable hyperthyroidism, reaching 87.88% sensitivity and about 81% specificity in cross-validation and 80%/75% in testing. Sample size was not statistically predetermined, and investigators were not blinded to group allocation.

V was cut back by 4 bases and J by 7 bases, leaving a gap of 20 bases between them. Taken from the germline V gene, the CDR1 and CDR2 loops are SQVTM and ANQGSEA. CDR3 length: 15 amino acids, cysteine to phenylalanine. Just the 45-base CDR3 DNA is kept, in frame starting at base 1. Stable Graves' hyperthyroidism was defined as no progression to ophthalmopathy during 18 months of follow-up. Hyperthyroidism patients were aged 18 to 65 years and newly diagnosed, with disease duration of less than 2 months. Exclusion was applied to patients with uncontrolled infections, other autoimmune diseases, pregnancy or lactation. Diagnoses were based on clinical symptoms, serum thyroxine and TRAb, thyroid ultrasound and orbital computed tomography. Ficoll-Paque density gradient centrifugation was used to isolate PBMCs from around 10 ml of fresh peripheral blood. Total RNA was extracted using Trizol reagent, and RNA quality was assessed on an Agilent 2100 Bioanalyzer.

The TCR beta CDR3 regions were amplified from RNA transcripts. The TCR CDR3 was subjected to a first round of RT-PCR using the HTBI primer set and the Qiagen OneStep RT-PCR kit. Libraries were constructed in a second round of multiplex PCR, after which size selection and purification were performed. Libraries were sequenced paired-end with 100 bp reads on an Illumina HiSeq2000. From the authors' description of their analysis: SOAPnuke was used to process the raw data, removing reads that contained adapters or uncalled bases, had a mean Phred below 15, or lacked an exact match to the constant primer or identifier. COPE v1.2.5 was used to merge high-quality paired reads, and clonotypes were defined as unique nucleotide sequences. Clonotypes were aligned to IMGT TRBV, TRBD and TRBJ reference segments using MiTCR v1.1. Analysis was restricted to V-J combinations with a frequency above 0.0001, which covered about 99% of repertoires. The TCS score was defined as the ratio of F50 (clonal expansion) to E x V (chaos), calculated using BLOSUM62-based TCRdist between CDR3 peptides within each V-J. Welch's t-statistics and random forest reduced 500 to 650 V-J features to roughly 13, which were used in a naive Bayes classifier (R e1071). Using fastp at Q25 and MiXCR, TCRdb reprocessed the public reads and kept productive beta chains. Each record represents a unique CDR3 protein, reported with the most common genes and DNA among its rows. Here the V and J calls rest on TCRdb's processing, not on the authors' analysis. The sample table shows approximately 710,000 distinct CDR3 sequences, and around 16% are seen once. The ten largest clones add up to less than 20% of the sample.

The chain joins TRBV29-1 to TRBJ2-1, with the D call perhaps TRBD1 or TRBD2, each one matching 5 bases. The sequenced sample was blood. The TCR was taken from a man aged 50 or older with Graves' hyperthyroidism. The DNA is TGCAGCGTTGCCCGGTATTTCCGGGGCTGTAATGAGCAGTTCTTC. This translates into CSVARYFRGCNEQFF.